These T cell receptor beta chains were read from a single sample in a study of blood T cells in healthy people across ages. TCRdb re-analysed the 5' RACE reads in MiXCR, keeping a single row per CDR3 protein. The sample yields about a million distinct CDR3 sequences, around two fifths seen once. Sequencing was performed on blood. Source of these receptors: a man aged 18 to 35 in good health. CDR3s include the opening cysteine and the closing phenylalanine or tryptophan. D genes are given only for firm matches. Clone size is given for some rows only: seen once, a few or many times, or a class if the clone is expanded.

d_call	j_call	clone_size	v_call	cdr3_nt	cdr3_aa
-	TRBJ2-2	once	TRBV10-3	TGTGCCATCAGTGAGTCGACTCCTGGCAGAACCGGGGAGCTGTTTTTT	CAISESTPGRTGELFF
-	TRBJ2-4	-	TRBV7-9	TGTGCCAGCAGCTTTCAGGGGGGAATGGGGCAGTACTTC	CASSFQGGMGQYF
-	TRBJ2-1	once	TRBV12-3/TRBV12-4	TGTGCCAGCAGTTTCCTGGGGTTTGAGCAGTTCTTC	CASSFLGFEQFF
-	TRBJ1-2	-	TRBV24-1	TGTGCCACCAGTTCCGGGATCAGGGATGGCTACACCTTC	CATSSGIRDGYTF
-	TRBJ2-3	few	TRBV7-2	TGTGCCAGCAGCTTACGGTACCAGGGGAGCACAGATACGCAGTATTTT	CASSLRYQGSTDTQYF
-	TRBJ1-1	-	TRBV29-1	TGCAGCGTTTTGGGGCAGAGAATGAACACTGAAGCTTTCTTT	CSVLGQRMNTEAFF
-	TRBJ1-1	once	TRBV6-1	TGTGCCAGCAGTGTTGAGGGCTTTCACACTGAAGCTTTCTTT	CASSVEGFHTEAFF
-	TRBJ1-5	many	TRBV20-1	TGCAGTGCCAGTGGAGGAGGGCAGCCCCAGCATTTT	CSASGGGQPQHF
TRBD1	TRBJ1-1	-	TRBV7-2	TGTGCCAGCAGCTTAGCTCGGGGGACAGCTTCGAACACTGAAGCTTTCTTT	CASSLARGTASNTEAFF
TRBD1	TRBJ2-6	many	TRBV9	TGTGCCAGCAGCACCTTCGACAGGGCCAACTCTGGGGCCAACGTCCTGACTTTC	CASSTFDRANSGANVLTF
-	TRBJ2-1	-	TRBV3-1	TGTGCCAGCAGCCAGGATCCCGTCAGACAAGAGACCCAGTTCTTC	CASSQDPVRQETQFF
-	TRBJ1-2	-	TRBV28	TGTGCCAGCAGTTCCCAAGGGTCGAGTGGCTACACCTTC	CASSSQGSSGYTF
TRBD1	TRBJ1-4	-	TRBV7-2	TGTGCCAGCAGCTTGGGCCAGGGGGCCGTGGCTAATGAAAAACTGTTTTTT	CASSLGQGAVANEKLFF
TRBD2	TRBJ2-1	-	TRBV4-1	TGCGCCAGCAGCCTAACCGGGACTAGCGGAACCTACAATGAGCAGTTCTTC	CASSLTGTSGTYNEQFF
TRBD1	TRBJ2-7	-	TRBV5-1	TGCGCCAGCAGGGCCGGGACAGTCTCCTACGAGCAGTACTTC	CASRAGTVSYEQYF
TRBD1	TRBJ1-1	few	TRBV20-1	TGCAGTGCCCCCCTCGGGACAGGGGGCGTCGATAACACTGAAGCTTTCTTT	CSAPLGTGGVDNTEAFF
TRBD1	TRBJ1-2	-	TRBV12-3/TRBV12-4	TGTGCCACAGTAGAAATAGGACAGGACTATAACTATGGCTACACCTTC	CATVEIGQDYNYGYTF
-	TRBJ1-5	-	TRBV7-2	TGTGCCAGCAGCAAGACAGCTTGGGCCAATCAGCCCCAGCATTTT	CASSKTAWANQPQHF
-	TRBJ2-3	few	TRBV18	TGTGCCAGCTCGCTGAATTACTACCGGGTGGATACGCAGTATTTT	CASSLNYYRVDTQYF
-	TRBJ1-4	few	TRBV28	TGTGCCAGCAGTTTACCGCAGGATAGAAATGAAAAACTGTTTTTT	CASSLPQDRNEKLFF
TRBD2	TRBJ2-1	few	TRBV28	TGTGCCAGCAGCCCCCTCCCCGGACTAGCATATTACAATGAGCAGTTCTTC	CASSPLPGLAYYNEQFF
-	TRBJ2-2	-	TRBV7-9	TGTGCCAGCAGCTTGGGTTCGGCTCCTTACACCGGGGAGCTGTTTTTT	CASSLGSAPYTGELFF
TRBD1	TRBJ2-7	few	TRBV5-1	TGCGCCAGCAGCACCACAGGGGGCACCTACGAGCAGTACTTC	CASSTTGGTYEQYF
TRBD2	TRBJ2-7	many	TRBV10-3	TGTGCCGCGAGCGGGGGCATCTACGAGCAGTACTTC	CAASGGIYEQYF
-	TRBJ1-1	-	TRBV9	TGTGCCAGCAGCGGATGGGGGGGCACTGAAGCTTTCTTT	CASSGWGGTEAFF
-	TRBJ2-7	-	TRBV5-1	TGCGCCAGCAGCTTGGTGTCCCCAACCTACAATGAGCAGTACTTC	CASSLVSPTYNEQYF
-	TRBJ2-1	once	TRBV19	TGTGCCAGTATCCTAGGCCATGAGCAGTTCTTC	CASILGHEQFF
-	TRBJ1-2	few	TRBV2	TGTGCCAGCGACCTGTACTATGGCTACACCTTC	CASDLYYGYTF
TRBD1	TRBJ2-4	-	TRBV18	TGTGCCAGCTCACCTAAGTGGGACAGTGGAGCCAAAAACATTCAGTACTTC	CASSPKWDSGAKNIQYF
TRBD1	TRBJ1-2	-	TRBV7-2	TGTGCCAGCAGCTTACTAAGGACAGGGGGTGGCTACACCTTC	CASSLLRTGGGYTF
-	TRBJ2-3	-	TRBV7-8	TGTGCCAGCAGCTTAAGGGGGGATGGGACAGATACGCAGTATTTT	CASSLRGDGTDTQYF
-	TRBJ1-3	once	TRBV6-6	TGTGCCAGCAGTTACTCGGAGCCATCGCGCTCTGGAAACACCATATATTTT	CASSYSEPSRSGNTIYF
TRBD1	TRBJ1-2	-	TRBV12-3/TRBV12-4	TGTGCCAACAGGGGACAAGCAAACTATGGCTACACCTTC	CANRGQANYGYTF
TRBD1	TRBJ1-5	-	TRBV20-1	TGCAGTGCTGGGGACAGGGGGGCTGGCAATCAGCCCCAGCATTTT	CSAGDRGAGNQPQHF
-	TRBJ1-2	few	TRBV20-1	TGCAGTGCTAGGTTAGGGACCCTCAACTATGGCTACACCTTC	CSARLGTLNYGYTF
-	TRBJ1-2	-	TRBV4-3	TGCGCCAGCAGCCTCGAGGAGGAACGTGGCTACACCTTC	CASSLEEERGYTF
-	TRBJ1-2	-	TRBV24-1	TGTGCCACCAGTGTGACAGCTAACTATGGCTACACCTTC	CATSVTANYGYTF
-	TRBJ1-4	few	TRBV29-1	TGCAGCGTTGAAGAACATCCCACCAGGGGACTTAATGAAAAACTGTTTTTT	CSVEEHPTRGLNEKLFF
TRBD1	TRBJ1-2	-	TRBV7-2	TGTGCCAGCAGCAAATGGACAGGGGACTACACCTTC	CASSKWTGDYTF
TRBD1	TRBJ2-3	few	TRBV6-5	TGTGCCAGCAGTTACTCGAAAGGGGGCAACTCAGATACGCAGTATTTT	CASSYSKGGNSDTQYF
-	TRBJ2-7	-	TRBV2	TGTGCCAGCACAGGTGGCGTATCGTCAGTCTACGAGCAGTACTTC	CASTGGVSSVYEQYF
TRBD1	TRBJ1-5	-	TRBV6-5	TGTGCCAGCAGTTCTCGCAACAGGGGGCAGTCCCAGCATTTT	CASSSRNRGQSQHF
TRBD1	TRBJ1-1	-	TRBV20-1	TGCAGTGCTAAAGGGGGACAGGGGACCGCTGAAGCTTTCTTT	CSAKGGQGTAEAFF
TRBD1	TRBJ1-6	-	TRBV7-9	TGTGCCAGCAGTCTCCTTGGACAGGGGGTTAATTCACCCCTCCACTTT	CASSLLGQGVNSPLHF
TRBD1	TRBJ1-5	-	TRBV13	TGTGCCAGCAGCTCCCGACAGGGGAAACCTTATAATCAGCCCCAGCATTTT	CASSSRQGKPYNQPQHF
-	TRBJ1-1	-	TRBV2	TGTGCCAGCTGGGGGGGCAGTGAAGCTTTCTTT	CASWGGSEAFF
TRBD1	TRBJ1-2	few	TRBV12-5	TGTGCTAGTGGTCTTCCTGACCGGGACAGGGGGCTCTCCGACTATGGCTACACCTTC	CASGLPDRDRGLSDYGYTF
TRBD1	TRBJ1-1	few	TRBV7-2	TGTGCCAGCAGCTTAGAGAGGGGGCCCACTGAAGCTTTCTTT	CASSLERGPTEAFF
TRBD2	TRBJ2-1	-	TRBV20-1	TGCAGTGCTGGCTCCGGGACTAGCTCCTACAATGAGCAGTTCTTC	CSAGSGTSSYNEQFF
TRBD2	TRBJ2-1	-	TRBV11-3	TGTGCCAGCAGCTATACTAGCGGAGGCTACAGTGAGCAGTTCTTC	CASSYTSGGYSEQFF
-	TRBJ2-5	-	TRBV27	TGTGTCAGCGGCCGAGACCAAGAGACCCAGTACTTC	CVSGRDQETQYF
-	TRBJ1-1	many	TRBV7-9	TGTGCCAGCGGGTCCAGGAACACTGAAGCTTTCTTT	CASGSRNTEAFF
-	TRBJ2-1	-	TRBV7-9	TGTGCCAGCAGCACCTCTTCTTCAGGCGACTCCTACAATGAGCAGTTCTTC	CASSTSSSGDSYNEQFF
TRBD1	TRBJ1-2	once	TRBV7-2	TGTGCCAGCAGCTTAGCCTGGGACAGGGGAAACTATGGCTACACCTTC	CASSLAWDRGNYGYTF
TRBD2	TRBJ2-1	few	TRBV5-1	TGCGCCACCAGCGGGGAATGGAAGAATGAGCAGTTCTTC	CATSGEWKNEQFF
-	TRBJ2-2	few	TRBV12-3/TRBV12-4	TGTGCCAGCAGCCAATGGGCCGGGGAGCTGTTTTTT	CASSQWAGELFF
TRBD2	TRBJ2-3	-	TRBV28	TGTGCCAGCAGTCTTACTGGGGGGGTATCCACAGATACGCAGTATTTT	CASSLTGGVSTDTQYF
-	TRBJ2-2	-	TRBV4-2	TGTGCCAGCAGCCAAGAGGGCGGTAGACCGGCTGGCGGGGAGCTGTTTTTT	CASSQEGGRPAGGELFF
-	TRBJ1-2	-	TRBV7-2	TGTGCCAGCAGCTTTCCCCCTCCGGGGAACTATGGCTACACCTTC	CASSFPPPGNYGYTF